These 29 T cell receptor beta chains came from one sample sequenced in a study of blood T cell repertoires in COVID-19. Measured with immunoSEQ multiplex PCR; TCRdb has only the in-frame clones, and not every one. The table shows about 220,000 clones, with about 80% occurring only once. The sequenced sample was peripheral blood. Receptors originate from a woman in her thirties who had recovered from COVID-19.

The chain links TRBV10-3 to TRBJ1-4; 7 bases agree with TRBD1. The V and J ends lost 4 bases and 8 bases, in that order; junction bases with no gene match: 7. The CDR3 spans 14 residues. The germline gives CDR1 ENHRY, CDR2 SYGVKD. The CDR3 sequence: CAISGTGSKEKLFF. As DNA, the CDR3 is TGTGCCATCAGTGGGACAGGTTCGAAGGAAAAACTGTTTTTT.

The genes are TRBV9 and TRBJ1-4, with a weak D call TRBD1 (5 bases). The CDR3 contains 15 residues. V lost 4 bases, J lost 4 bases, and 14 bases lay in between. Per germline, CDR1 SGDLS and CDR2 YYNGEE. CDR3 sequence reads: CASSLGGSGNEKLFF. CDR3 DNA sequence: TGTGCCAGCAGCCTGGGGGGATCGGGTAATGAAAAACTGTTTTTT.

CDR3 sequence reads: CATSDFIQTGELFF. CDR3 nucleotide sequence: TGTGCCACCAGTGATTTTATACAGACCGGGGAGCTGTTTTTT. The chain combines TRBV24-1 with TRBJ2-2; D gene ambiguous. V lost 1 base, J lost 5 bases, and 7 bases lay in between. This CDR3 region has 14 residues. In germline, CDR1 is KGHDR, CDR2 SFDVKD.

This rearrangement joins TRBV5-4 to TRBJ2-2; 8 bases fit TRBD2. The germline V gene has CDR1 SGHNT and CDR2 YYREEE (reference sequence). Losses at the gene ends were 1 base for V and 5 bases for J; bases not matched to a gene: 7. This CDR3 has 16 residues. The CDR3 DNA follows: TGTGCCAGCAGCTTGCGACTAGCGAGCGGAACCGGGGAGCTGTTTTTT. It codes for CASSLRLASGTGELFF. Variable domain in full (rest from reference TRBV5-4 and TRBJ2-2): ETGVTQSPTHLIKTRGQQVTLRCSSQSGHNTVSWYQQALGQGPQFIFQYYREEENGRGNFPPRFSGLQFPNYSSELNVNALELDDSALYLCASSLRLASGTGELFFGEGSRLTVL.

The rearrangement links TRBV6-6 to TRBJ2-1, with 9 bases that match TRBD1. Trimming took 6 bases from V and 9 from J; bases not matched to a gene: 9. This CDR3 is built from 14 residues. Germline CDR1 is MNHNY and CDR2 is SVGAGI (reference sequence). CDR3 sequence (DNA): TGTGCCAGCAGGGGACAGGGAAGAGCAGGTGAGCAGTTCTTC. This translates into CASRGQGRAGEQFF.

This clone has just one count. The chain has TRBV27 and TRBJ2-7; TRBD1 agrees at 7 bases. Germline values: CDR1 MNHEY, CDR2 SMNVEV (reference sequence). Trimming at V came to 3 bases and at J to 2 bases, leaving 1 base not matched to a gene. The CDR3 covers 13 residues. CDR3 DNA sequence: TGTGCCAGCAGTTTCGACAGGGCCTACGAGCAGTACTTC. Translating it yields CASSFDRAYEQYF.

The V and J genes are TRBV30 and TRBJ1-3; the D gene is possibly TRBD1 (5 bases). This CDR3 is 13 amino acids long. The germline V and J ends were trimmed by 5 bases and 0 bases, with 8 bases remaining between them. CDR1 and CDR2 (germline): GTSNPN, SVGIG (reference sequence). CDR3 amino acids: CAWQGSSGNTIYF. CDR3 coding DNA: TGTGCCTGGCAGGGAAGCTCTGGAAACACCATATATTTT.

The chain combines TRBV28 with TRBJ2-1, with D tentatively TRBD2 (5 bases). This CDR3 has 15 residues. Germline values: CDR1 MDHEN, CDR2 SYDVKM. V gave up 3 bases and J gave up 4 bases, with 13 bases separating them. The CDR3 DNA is TGTGCCAGCAGTTTGTTTACTGAGCGGTACAATGAGCAGTTCTTC. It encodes CASSLFTERYNEQFF.

This CDR3 is CASSFFPGYIEAFF. CDR3 nucleotide sequence: TGTGCCAGCAGTTTTTTCCCAGGGTACATTGAAGCTTTCTTT. This chain links TRBV27 with TRBJ1-1, with D tentatively TRBD1 (5 bases). Germline CDR1 MNHEY, CDR2 SMNVEV (reference sequence). This CDR3 region has 14 residues. V was cut by 3 bases and J by 7 bases, with 15 bases left in between.

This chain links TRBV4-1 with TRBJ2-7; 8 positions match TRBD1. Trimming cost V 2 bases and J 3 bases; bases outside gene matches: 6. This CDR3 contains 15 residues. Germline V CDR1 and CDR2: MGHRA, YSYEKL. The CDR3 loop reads CASSQSGTGVYEQYF. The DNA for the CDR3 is TGCGCCAGCAGCCAAAGTGGGACAGGAGTCTACGAGCAGTACTTC.

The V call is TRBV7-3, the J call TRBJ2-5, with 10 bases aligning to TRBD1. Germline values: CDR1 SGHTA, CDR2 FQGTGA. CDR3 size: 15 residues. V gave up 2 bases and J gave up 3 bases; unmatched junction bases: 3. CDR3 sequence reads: CASSLLGTGEETQYF. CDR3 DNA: TGTGCCAGCAGCTTACTCGGGACAGGGGAAGAGACCCAGTACTTC.

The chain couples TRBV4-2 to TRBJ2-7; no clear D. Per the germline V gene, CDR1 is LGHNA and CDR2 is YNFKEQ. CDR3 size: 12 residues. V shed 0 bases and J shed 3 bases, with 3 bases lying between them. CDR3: CASSQDFYEQYF. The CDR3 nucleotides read TGTGCCAGCAGCCAAGACTTCTACGAGCAGTACTTC.

CDR3 bases: TGTGCCAGCAGCCGCCGACCGGGACAGTTTAATGAAAAACTGTTTTTT. Residues: CASSRRPGQFNEKLFF. The chain has TRBV5-6 and TRBJ1-4, with TRBD1 matching 7 bases. The germline gives CDR1 SGHDT, CDR2 YYEEEE. The CDR3 sequence is 16 residues long. V shed 4 bases and J 4 bases; nucleotides not matched to a gene: 10. The complete variable domain, with remaining parts taken from reference TRBV5-6 and TRBJ1-4, reads DAGVTQSPTHLIKTRGQQVTLRCSPKSGHDTVSWYQQALGQGPQFIFQYYEEEERQRGNFPDRFSGHQFPNYSSELNVNALLLGDSALYLCASSRRPGQFNEKLFFGSGTQLSVL.

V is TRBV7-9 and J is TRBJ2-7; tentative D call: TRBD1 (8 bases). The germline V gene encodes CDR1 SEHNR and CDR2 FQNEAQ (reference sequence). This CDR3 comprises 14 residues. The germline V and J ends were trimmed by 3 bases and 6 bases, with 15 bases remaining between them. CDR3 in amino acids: CASSFGQGGFEQYF. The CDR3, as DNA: TGTGCCAGCAGCTTCGGACAGGGAGGGTTCGAGCAGTACTTC.

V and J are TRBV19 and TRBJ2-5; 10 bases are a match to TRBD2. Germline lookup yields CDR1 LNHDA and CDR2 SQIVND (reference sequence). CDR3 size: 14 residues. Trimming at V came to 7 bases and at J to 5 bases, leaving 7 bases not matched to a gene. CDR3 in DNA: TGTGCCAGTACCCCTAGCGGGAGAGGGGAGACCCAGTACTTC. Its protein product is CASTPSGRGETQYF.

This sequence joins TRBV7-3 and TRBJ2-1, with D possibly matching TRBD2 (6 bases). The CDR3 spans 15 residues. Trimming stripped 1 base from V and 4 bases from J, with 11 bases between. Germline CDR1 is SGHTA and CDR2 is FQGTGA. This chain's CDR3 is CASSLKGGGYNEQFF. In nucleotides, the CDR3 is TGTGCCAGCAGCTTAAAGGGAGGCGGGTACAATGAGCAGTTCTTC.

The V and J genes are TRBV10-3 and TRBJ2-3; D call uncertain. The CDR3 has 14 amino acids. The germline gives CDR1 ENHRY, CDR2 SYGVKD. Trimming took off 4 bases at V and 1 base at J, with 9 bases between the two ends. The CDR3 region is CAISVRVGTDTQYF. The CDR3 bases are TGTGCCATCAGTGTCCGGGTTGGCACAGATACGCAGTATTTT.

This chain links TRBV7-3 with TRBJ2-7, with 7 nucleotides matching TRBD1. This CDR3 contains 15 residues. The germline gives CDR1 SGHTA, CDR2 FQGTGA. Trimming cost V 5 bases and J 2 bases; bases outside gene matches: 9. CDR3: CASSLARDRAYEQYF. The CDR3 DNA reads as TGTGCCAGCAGCCTTGCACGGGACAGAGCCTACGAGCAGTACTTC.

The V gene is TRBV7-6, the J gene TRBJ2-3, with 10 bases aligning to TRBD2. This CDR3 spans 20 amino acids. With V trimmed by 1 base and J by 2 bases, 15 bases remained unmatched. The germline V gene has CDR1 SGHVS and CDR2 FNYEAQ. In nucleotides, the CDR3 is TGTGCCAGCAGCTTAGGGACCCAGGGAGGGCTAGCGGGGGTCACAGATACGCAGTATTTT. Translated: CASSLGTQGGLAGVTDTQYF.

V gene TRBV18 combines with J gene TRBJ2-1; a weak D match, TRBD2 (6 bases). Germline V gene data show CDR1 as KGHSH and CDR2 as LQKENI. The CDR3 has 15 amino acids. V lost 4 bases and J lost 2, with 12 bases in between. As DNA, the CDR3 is TGTGCCAGCTCACGGATAGCGGAACCCTACAATGAGCAGTTCTTC. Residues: CASSRIAEPYNEQFF.

CDR3: CASSYDRGWGAFF. The CDR3 region has the DNA TGTGCCAGCAGCTACGACAGGGGATGGGGAGCTTTCTTT. J is TRBJ1-1 and V is TRBV5-4; 8 bases agree with TRBD1. This CDR3 comprises 13 residues. V dropped 3 bases and J dropped 10; count of bases not matched to a gene: 8. Germline CDR1 and CDR2: SGHNT and YYREEE (reference sequence).

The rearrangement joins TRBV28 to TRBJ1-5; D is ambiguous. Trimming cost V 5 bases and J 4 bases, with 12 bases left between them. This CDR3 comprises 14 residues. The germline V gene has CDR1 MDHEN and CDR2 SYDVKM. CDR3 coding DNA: TGTGCCAGCAGTACACTGTGGGCGAATCAGCCCCAGCATTTT. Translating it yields CASSTLWANQPQHF. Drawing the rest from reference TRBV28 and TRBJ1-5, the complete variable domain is DVKVTQSSRYLVKRTGEKVFLECVQDMDHENMFWYRQDPGLGLRLIYFSYDVKMKEKGDIPEGYSVSREKKERFSLILESASTNQTSMYLCASSTLWANQPQHFGDGTRLSIL.

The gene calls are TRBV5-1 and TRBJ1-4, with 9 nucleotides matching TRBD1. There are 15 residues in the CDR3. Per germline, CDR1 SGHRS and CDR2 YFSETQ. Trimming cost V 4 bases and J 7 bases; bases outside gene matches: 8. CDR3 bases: TGCGCCAGCAGCCACGAAGGGACAGGGATTGAAAAACTGTTTTTT. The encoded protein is CASSHEGTGIEKLFF.

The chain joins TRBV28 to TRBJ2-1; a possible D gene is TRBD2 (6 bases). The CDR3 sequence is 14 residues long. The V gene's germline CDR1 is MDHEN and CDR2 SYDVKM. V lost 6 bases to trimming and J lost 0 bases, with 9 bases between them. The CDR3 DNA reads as TGTGCCAGCAGGCTGGGGGGCTCCTACAATGAGCAGTTCTTC. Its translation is CASRLGGSYNEQFF.

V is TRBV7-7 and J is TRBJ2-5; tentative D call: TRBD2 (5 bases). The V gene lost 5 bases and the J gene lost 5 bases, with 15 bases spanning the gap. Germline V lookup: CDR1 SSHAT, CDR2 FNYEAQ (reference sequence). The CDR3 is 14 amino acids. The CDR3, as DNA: TGTGCCAGCAGCGATGGACCGGGCGGGGAGACCCAGTACTTC. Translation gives CASSDGPGGETQYF.

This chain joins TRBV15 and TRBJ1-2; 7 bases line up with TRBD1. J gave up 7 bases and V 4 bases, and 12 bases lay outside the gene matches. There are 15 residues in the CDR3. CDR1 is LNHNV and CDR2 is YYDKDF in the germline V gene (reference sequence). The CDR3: CATSTGTVQDFGYTF. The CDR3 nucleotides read TGTGCCACCAGCACGGGGACAGTCCAAGACTTTGGCTACACCTTC. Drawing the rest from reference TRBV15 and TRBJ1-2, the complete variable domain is DAMVIQNPRYQVTQFGKPVTLSCSQTLNHNVMYWYQQKSSQAPKLLFHYYDKDFNNEADTPDNFQSRRPNTSFCFLDIRSPGLGDTAMYLCATSTGTVQDFGYTFGSGTRLTVV.

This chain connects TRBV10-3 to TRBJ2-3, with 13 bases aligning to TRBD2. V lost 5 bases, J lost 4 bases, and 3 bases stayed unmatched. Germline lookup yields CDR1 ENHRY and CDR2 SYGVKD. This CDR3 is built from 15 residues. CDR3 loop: CAISLTSGRSDTQYF. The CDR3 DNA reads TGTGCCATCAGTCTGACTAGCGGGAGGTCAGATACGCAGTATTTT.

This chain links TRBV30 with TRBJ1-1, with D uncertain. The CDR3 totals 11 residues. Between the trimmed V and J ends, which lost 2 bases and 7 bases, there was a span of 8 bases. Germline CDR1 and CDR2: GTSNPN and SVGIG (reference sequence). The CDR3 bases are TGTGCCTGGAGTCGGTCGGGTGAAGCTTTCTTT. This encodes CAWSRSGEAFF.

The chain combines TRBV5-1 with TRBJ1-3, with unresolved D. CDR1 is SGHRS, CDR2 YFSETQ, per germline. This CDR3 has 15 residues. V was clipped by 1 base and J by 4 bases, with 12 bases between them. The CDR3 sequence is CASSLSLGEGNTIYF. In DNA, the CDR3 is TGCGCCAGCAGCTTGTCTTTGGGCGAGGGAAACACCATATATTTT. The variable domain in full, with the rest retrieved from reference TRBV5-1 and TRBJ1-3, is KAGVTQTPRYLIKTRGQQVTLSCSPISGHRSVSWYQQTPGQGLQFLFEYFSETQRNKGNFPGRFSGRQFSNSRSEMNVSTLELGDSALYLCASSLSLGEGNTIYFGEGSWLTVV.